This TCR beta chain was retrieved from a study of T cell responses to AZD1222 COVID-19 vaccine (dated by TCRdb to the early 2020s). Concerning the study at large: AZD1222 recipients whose second dose came at about 4 weeks and those whose second dose came at about 12 weeks were combined into one group, since spike-specific TCR depth and breadth did not differ between the two schedules. Trial participants were enrolled by age into 18-55, 56-69 and 70-plus year subgroups, with about 150, 28 and 57 TCR-sequenced participants respectively. A total of approximately 250 trial participants underwent TCR sequencing, of whom nearly 210 had received two doses of AZD1222 and roughly 26 had received two doses of the MenACWY control vaccine. The research as a whole found: Most participants were white British and females outnumbered males, and the authors suggested that clonal diversity may have been underestimated. Reportedly, close to half of the unique spike-specific TCRs recognized epitopes lying outside the regions that are mutated in the B.1.351 and B.1.1.7 variants. The vaccine-associated CD4 TCRs covered the entire spike protein, and the dominant responses fell in regions 160-218 and 743-854. Because no day 14 peak-response samples were available, the repertoires could be characterized only after the peak T cell response. Conclusions about previously exposed vaccinees are limited, since just five to seven AZD1222 recipients were seropositive for SARS-CoV-2 at baseline. In the small 56-69-year group, the increase in depth fell short of significance, most likely because of low power. After two AZD1222 doses, spike-specific TCR breadth and depth were significantly higher than at day 0 and than in MenACWY recipients.

The time point label, read with the paper, signifies: baseline before first vaccination. Vaccinee samples were obtained from the UK trials COV001 and COV002, which included a single-blind randomized controlled phase 2/3 trial of AZD1222 (ChAdOx1 nCoV-19) in healthy adults. For TCRbeta chain sequencing, PBMC samples from trial participants were taken at day 0 and at day 28 after the second dose. This clone appeared a single time. The antigen it binds to is not known. Base qualities are missing; no much larger clone stands one base away. Including the terminal cysteine and phenylalanine, the CDR3 comprises 15 residues. Just the 45-base CDR3 DNA is kept, in frame starting at base 1. The germline V gene supplies CDR1 SGHVS and CDR2 FQNEAQ. V was cut back by 1 base and J by 4 bases, leaving a gap of 13 bases between them. The CDR3 regions of human TCRbeta chains were subjected to immunosequencing. From the authors' description of their analysis: TCRs in the repertoires were matched against a reference library of SARS-CoV-2-specific TCRs that had been generated with the MIRA antigen-specificity platform. Breadth meant the fraction of unique TCRs that were SARS-CoV-2-associated, whereas depth meant the fraction of total T cells that were SARS-CoV-2-associated. Using the MIRA data, each spike-specific TCR was assigned both to the spike region to which the TCR was reactive and to a CD4 or CD8 class. Log10-transformed breadth and depth values were compared by one-way ANOVA with Sidak's multiple comparisons tests. TCRdb limited this immuneACCESS table to in-frame rearrangements with V and J called. A share of clones is missing; checked studies link under half to unresolved V genes, and the rest is unexplained. V and J calls and clone size are given by that table; D and trimming were obtained from the DNA. The sample yields more than 45,000 clones; around 85% were counted once. Over 20% of the sample comes from the top ten.

The sequence derives from an adult in good health. The sequenced sample was peripheral blood, obtained on day 0 of AZD1222 vaccination. The chain links TRBV7-8 with TRBJ1-1; the D gene is perhaps TRBD1, from 5 matching bases. The DNA sequence reads TGTGCCAGCAGCTTAGTCCAGAGGGGAGGCACTGAAGCTTTCTTT. Its translation is CASSLVQRGGTEAFF.